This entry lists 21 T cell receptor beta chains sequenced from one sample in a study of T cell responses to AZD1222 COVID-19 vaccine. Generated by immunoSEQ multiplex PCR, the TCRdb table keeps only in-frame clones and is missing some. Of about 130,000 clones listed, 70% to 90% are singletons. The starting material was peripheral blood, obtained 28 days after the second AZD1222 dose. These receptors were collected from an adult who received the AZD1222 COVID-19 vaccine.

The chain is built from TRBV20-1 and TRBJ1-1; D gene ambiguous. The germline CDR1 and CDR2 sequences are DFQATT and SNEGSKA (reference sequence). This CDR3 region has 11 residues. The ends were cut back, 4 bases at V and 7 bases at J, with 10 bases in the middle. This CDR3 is CSATPVSEAFF. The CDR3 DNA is TGCAGTGCTACCCCGGTTAGTGAAGCTTTCTTT.

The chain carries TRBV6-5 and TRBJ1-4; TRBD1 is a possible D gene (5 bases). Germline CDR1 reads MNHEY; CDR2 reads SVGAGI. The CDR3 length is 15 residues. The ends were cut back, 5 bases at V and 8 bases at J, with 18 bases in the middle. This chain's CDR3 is CASSRTRVAGEKLFF. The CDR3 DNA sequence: TGTGCCAGCAGTCGAACCAGGGTCGCTGGAGAAAAACTGTTTTTT.

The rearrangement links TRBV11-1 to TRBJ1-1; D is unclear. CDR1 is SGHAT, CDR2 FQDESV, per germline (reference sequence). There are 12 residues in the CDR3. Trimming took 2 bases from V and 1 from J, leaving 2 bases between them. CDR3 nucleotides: TGTGCCAGCAGCTTAAAGAACACTGAAGCTTTCTTT. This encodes CASSLKNTEAFF.

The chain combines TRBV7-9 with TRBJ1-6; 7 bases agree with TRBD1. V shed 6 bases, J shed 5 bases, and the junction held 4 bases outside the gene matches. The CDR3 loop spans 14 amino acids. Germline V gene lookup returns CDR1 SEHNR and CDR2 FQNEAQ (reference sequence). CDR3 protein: CASSSGTDNSPLHF. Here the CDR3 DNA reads TGTGCCAGCAGTTCCGGGACAGATAATTCACCCCTCCACTTT.

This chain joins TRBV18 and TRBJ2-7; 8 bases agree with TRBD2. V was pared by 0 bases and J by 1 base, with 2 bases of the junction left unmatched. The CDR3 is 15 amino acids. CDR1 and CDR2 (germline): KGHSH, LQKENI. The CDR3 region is CASSPPGGGSYEQYF. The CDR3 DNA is TGTGCCAGCTCACCACCGGGCGGGGGGTCCTACGAGCAGTACTTC.

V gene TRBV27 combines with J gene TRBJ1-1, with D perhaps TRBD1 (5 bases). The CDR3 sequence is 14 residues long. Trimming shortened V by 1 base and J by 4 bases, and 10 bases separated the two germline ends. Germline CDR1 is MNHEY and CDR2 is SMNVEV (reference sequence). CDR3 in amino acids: CASSLWQGATEAFF. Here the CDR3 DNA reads TGTGCCAGCAGTTTATGGCAGGGTGCCACTGAAGCTTTCTTT.

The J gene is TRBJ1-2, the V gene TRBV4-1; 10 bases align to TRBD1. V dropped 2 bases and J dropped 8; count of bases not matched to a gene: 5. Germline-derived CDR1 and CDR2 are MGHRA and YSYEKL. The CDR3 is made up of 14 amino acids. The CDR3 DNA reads TGCGCCAGCAGCCAAACCGGGACAGGGGTCGGCTACACCTTC. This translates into CASSQTGTGVGYTF.

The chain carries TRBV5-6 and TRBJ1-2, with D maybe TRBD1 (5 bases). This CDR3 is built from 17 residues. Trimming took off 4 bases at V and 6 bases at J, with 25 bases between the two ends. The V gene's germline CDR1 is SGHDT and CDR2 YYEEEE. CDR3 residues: CASSTITAGPSRNGYTF. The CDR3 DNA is TGTGCCAGCAGCACAATCACCGCAGGGCCGTCAAGGAATGGCTACACCTTC. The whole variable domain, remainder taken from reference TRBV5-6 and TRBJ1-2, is DAGVTQSPTHLIKTRGQQVTLRCSPKSGHDTVSWYQQALGQGPQFIFQYYEEEERQRGNFPDRFSGHQFPNYSSELNVNALLLGDSALYLCASSTITAGPSRNGYTFGSGTRLTVV.

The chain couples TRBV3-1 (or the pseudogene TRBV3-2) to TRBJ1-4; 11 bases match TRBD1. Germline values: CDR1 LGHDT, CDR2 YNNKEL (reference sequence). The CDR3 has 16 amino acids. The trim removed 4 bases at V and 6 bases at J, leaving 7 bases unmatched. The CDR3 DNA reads TGTGCCAGCAGCCTTCAAGGGACAGGGGGTTATGAAAAACTGTTTTTT. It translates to CASSLQGTGGYEKLFF.

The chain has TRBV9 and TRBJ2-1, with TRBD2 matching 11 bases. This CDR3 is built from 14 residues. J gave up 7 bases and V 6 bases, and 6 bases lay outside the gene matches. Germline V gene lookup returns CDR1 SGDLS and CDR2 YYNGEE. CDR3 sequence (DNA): TGTGCCAGCAACTTAGCGGGGGGGCGGAATGAGCAGTTCTTC. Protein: CASNLAGGRNEQFF.

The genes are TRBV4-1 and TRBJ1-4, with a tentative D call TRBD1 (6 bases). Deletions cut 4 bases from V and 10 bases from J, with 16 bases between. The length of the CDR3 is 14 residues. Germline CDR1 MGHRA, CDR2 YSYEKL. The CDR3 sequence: CASSPDGRGGKLFF. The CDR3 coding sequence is TGCGCCAGCAGCCCCGATGGCCGAGGGGGAAAACTGTTTTTT.

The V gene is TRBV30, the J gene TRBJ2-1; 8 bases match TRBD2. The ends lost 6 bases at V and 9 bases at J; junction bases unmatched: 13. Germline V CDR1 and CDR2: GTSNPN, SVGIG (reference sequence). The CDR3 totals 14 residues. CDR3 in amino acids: CACNPGGSIGEQFF. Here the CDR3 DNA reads TGTGCCTGCAATCCGGGGGGGTCCATCGGTGAGCAGTTCTTC.

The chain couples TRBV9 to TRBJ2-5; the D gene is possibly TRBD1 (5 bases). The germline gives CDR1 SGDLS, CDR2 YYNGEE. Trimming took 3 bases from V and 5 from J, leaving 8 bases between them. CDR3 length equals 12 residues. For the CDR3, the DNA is TGTGCCAGCAGCGGGAAGGGGGAGACCCAGTACTTC. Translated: CASSGKGETQYF.

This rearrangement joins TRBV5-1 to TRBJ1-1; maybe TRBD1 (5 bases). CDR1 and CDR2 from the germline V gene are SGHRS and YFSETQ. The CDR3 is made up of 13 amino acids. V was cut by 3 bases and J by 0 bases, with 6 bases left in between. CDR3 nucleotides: TGCGCCAGCAGCTGGGGGGTGAACACTGAAGCTTTCTTT. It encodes CASSWGVNTEAFF.

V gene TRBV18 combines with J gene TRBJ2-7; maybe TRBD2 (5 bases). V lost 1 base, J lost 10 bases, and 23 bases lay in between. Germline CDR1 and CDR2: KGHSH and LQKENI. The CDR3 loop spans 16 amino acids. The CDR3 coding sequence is TGTGCCAGCTCACCACGGCGGACTGTTGCAGCCAAGGATCAGTACTTC. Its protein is CASSPRRTVAAKDQYF.

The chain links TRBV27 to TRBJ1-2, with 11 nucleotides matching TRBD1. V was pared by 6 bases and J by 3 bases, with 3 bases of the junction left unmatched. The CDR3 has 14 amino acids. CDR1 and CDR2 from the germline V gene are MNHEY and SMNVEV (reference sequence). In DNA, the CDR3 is TGTGCCAGCAGGGGGACAGGGGGGGACTATGGCTACACCTTC. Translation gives CASRGTGGDYGYTF.

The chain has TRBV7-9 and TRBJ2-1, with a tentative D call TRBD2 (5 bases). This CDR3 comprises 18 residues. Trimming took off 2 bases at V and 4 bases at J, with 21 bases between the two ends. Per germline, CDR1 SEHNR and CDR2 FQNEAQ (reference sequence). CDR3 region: CASSLRRFVGKDYNEQFF. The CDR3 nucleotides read TGTGCCAGCAGCTTAAGAAGATTCGTCGGGAAGGATTACAATGAGCAGTTCTTC.

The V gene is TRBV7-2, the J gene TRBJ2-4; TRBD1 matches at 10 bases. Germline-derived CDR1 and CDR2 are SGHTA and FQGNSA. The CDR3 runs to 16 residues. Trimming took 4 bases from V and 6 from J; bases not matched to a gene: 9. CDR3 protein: CASSSQTGTGVNIQYF. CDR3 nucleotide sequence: TGTGCCAGCAGCTCACAAACCGGGACAGGGGTAAACATTCAGTACTTC.

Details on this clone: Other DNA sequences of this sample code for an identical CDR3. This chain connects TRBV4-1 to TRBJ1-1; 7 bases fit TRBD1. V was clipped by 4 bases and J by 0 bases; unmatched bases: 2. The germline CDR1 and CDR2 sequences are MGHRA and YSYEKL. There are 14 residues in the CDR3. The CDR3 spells CASSRGTVNTEAFF. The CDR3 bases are TGCGCCAGCAGCCGAGGGACAGTGAACACTGAAGCTTTCTTT.

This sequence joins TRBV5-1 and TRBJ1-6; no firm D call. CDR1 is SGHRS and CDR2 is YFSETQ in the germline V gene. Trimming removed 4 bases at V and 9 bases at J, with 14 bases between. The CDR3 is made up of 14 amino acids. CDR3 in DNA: TGCGCCAGCAGCCTAGTCCTAGACGGTTCACCCCTCCACTTT. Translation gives CASSLVLDGSPLHF.

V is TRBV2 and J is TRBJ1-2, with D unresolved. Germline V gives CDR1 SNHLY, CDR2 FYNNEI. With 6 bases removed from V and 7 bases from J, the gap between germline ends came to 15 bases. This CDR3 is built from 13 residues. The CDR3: CASSEGPSVGYTF. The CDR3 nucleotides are TGTGCCAGCAGCGAGGGCCCCTCGGTTGGCTACACCTTC.